Here is one TCR beta chain with its context. Its antigen is as yet unknown. The entry originates in a study of blood T cells in healthy people across ages. The study's findings and limits: Unknown donor CMV status possibly confounded expanded clonotype changes. TCR beta diversity per million T cells fell roughly linearly with age.

Next came a second PCR, run for about 7 to 12 cycles, which used a sample-barcoded 5' primer along with a J-beta primer mix. TCRdb re-called the 5' RACE reads with MiXCR, one entry per CDR3 protein. The table includes more than 550,000 distinct CDR3 sequences, over 20% detected once. CDR1 is KGHDR and CDR2 is SFDVKD in the germline V gene. The V end was cut by 9 bases, the J end by 2 bases, with 9 bases between. The CDR3 has 13 amino acids. Each sample yielded at least 6 micrograms of PBMC total RNA. The sequencing input was blood. The source is a man aged 70 or older in good health. J is TRBJ2-2 and V is TRBV24-1; weak D call: TRBD1 (6 bases). CDR3 in DNA: TGTGCCACCGGGACAACTAACACCGGGGAGCTGTTTTTT. Translated, it gives CATGTTNTGELFF.